This TCR beta chain was found in a study of circulating and synovial CD4+ cells in juvenile arthritis. Points from the study as a whole: Deeper sequencing increased measured overlap with synovial clonotypes. These blood cells shared more CDR3 sequences with synovium than bulk blood. CPL versus bulk CD4 samples: T cell genome counts differed by at least an order of magnitude.

Sequenced by immunoSEQ multiplex PCR; TCRdb stores in-frame clones only, minus some. The table lists about 33,000 clones, nearly 95% of them singletons, with less than 0.2% in the top ten. CDR1 is SGHTA, CDR2 FQGNSA, per germline. The CDR3 contains 13 residues. V was shortened by 1 base and J by 6 bases, with 7 bases between the two germline ends. A note on this clone: The antigen is undetermined.

The rearrangement joins TRBV7-2 to TRBJ2-1; no reliable D call. The source is a human donor with juvenile idiopathic arthritis. Sequenced sample: CD4+ T cells from blood. CDR3 nucleotide sequence: TGTGCCAGCAGCTTAGAACTTTTCAATGAGCAGTTCTTC. Translation: CASSLELFNEQFF. Full variable domain (outside the CDR3, taken from reference TRBV7-2 and TRBJ2-1): GAGVSQSPSNKVTEKGKDVELRCDPISGHTALYWYRQSLGQGLEFLIYFQGNSAPDKSGLPSDRFSAERTGGSVSTLTIQRTQQEDSAVYLCASSLELFNEQFFGPGTRLTVL.